These T cell receptor beta chains were read from a single sample in a study of T cell responses to AZD1222 COVID-19 vaccine. The protocol was immunoSEQ multiplex PCR, while the TCRdb copy is restricted to in-frame clones and leaves out a portion. The sample has 150,000 to 160,000 clones, around nine tenths seen once. Material: peripheral blood, obtained 28 days after the second AZD1222 dose. Source of these receptors: an adult who received the AZD1222 COVID-19 vaccine. CDR3s include the opening cysteine and the closing phenylalanine or tryptophan. A D gene is named only where the DNA matches it firmly. Clone size, where shown, is once, few, many, or a class for clones that have expanded.

J gene,clone size,D gene,V gene,CDR3 DNA,CDR3 protein
TRBJ1-2,.,.,TRBV27,TGTGCCAGCAGCAGCCGGAAGGGGGAGAACTATGGCTACACCTTC,CASSSRKGENYGYTF
TRBJ1-6,.,.,TRBV15,TGTGCCACCAGCAGAGTTTGGACGGACGATAATTCACCCCTCCACTTT,CATSRVWTDDNSPLHF
TRBJ2-1,.,.,TRBV18,TGTGCCAGCTCACCCGGCGTCAATGAGCAGTTCTTC,CASSPGVNEQFF
TRBJ1-1,.,.,TRBV4-2,TGTGCCAGCAGCCAAGATAGGAACTTCGAAGCTTTCTTT,CASSQDRNFEAFF
TRBJ2-1,.,.,TRBV19,TGTGCCAGTAGTTCCCTTTGGGCGGGGGAGCAGTTCTTC,CASSSLWAGEQFF
TRBJ2-7,.,TRBD1,TRBV7-2,TGTGCCAGCAGCTTAGTTTCAGTCGGACAGGGGGGACTCGGGCAGTACTTC,CASSLVSVGQGGLGQYF
TRBJ1-2,.,TRBD1,TRBV11-2,TGTGCCAGCAGCGAAGCAACGACAGGGCTCTATGGCTACACCTTC,CASSEATTGLYGYTF
TRBJ1-5,.,.,TRBV18,TGTGCCAGCTCACCACCCGGAGTCCCCAATCAGCCCCAGCATTTT,CASSPPGVPNQPQHF
TRBJ1-1,.,.,TRBV2,TGTGCCAGCAGTGTATTCCCCCTTAGCTCAGGGTCTGGGTTCTGGGGCACTGAAGCTTTCTTT,CASSVFPLSSGSGFWGTEAFF
TRBJ1-1,.,TRBD1,TRBV29-1,TGCAGCGTTGACAGACAGGGGACGAACACTGAAGCTTTCTTT,CSVDRQGTNTEAFF
TRBJ2-1,.,TRBD2,TRBV5-6,TGTGCCAGCAGCACGACTAGCGGGAGGGTCGCCTACAATGAGCAGTTCTTC,CASSTTSGRVAYNEQFF
TRBJ2-2,.,TRBD1,TRBV3-1/TRBV3-2,TGTGCCAGCAGCCTTGGAGTAGGACAGGGGAACACCGGGGAGCTGTTTTTT,CASSLGVGQGNTGELFF
TRBJ2-1,once,.,TRBV18,TGTGCCAGCTCACCACGTGTCCCTGATGGGTCCAATGAGCAGTTCTTC,CASSPRVPDGSNEQFF
TRBJ1-6,.,TRBD1,TRBV6-2/TRBV6-3,TGTGCCAGCAGTAACGACAGGGGGAATTCACCCCTCCACTTT,CASSNDRGNSPLHF
TRBJ1-5,.,.,TRBV6-1,TGTGCCAGCAGTGAACAGTTAGATCAGCCCCAGCATTTT,CASSEQLDQPQHF
TRBJ2-2,once,.,TRBV7-9,TGTGCCAGCATCCGCGAAGGGTTTAGCGGGGAGCTGTTTTTT,CASIREGFSGELFF
TRBJ1-6,.,.,TRBV27,TGTGCCAGCGCCCGACGGAGTTCACCCCTCCACTTT,CASARRSSPLHF
TRBJ1-2,.,.,TRBV21-1,TGTGCCATTACGCTACAGGGCAGATATGGCTACACCTTC,CAITLQGRYGYTF
TRBJ2-3,.,.,TRBV5-8,TGTGCCAGCATCCTCTCAAGGAGGGGCGCAGATACGCAGTATTTT,CASILSRRGADTQYF
TRBJ1-2,.,.,TRBV7-9,TGTGCCAGCAGCTGGCAAGGGGGCTATGGCTACACCTTC,CASSWQGGYGYTF
TRBJ2-7,once,TRBD2,TRBV18,TGTGCCAGCTCACCCGGGACTAGCGGGAGCTTTGGCTACGAGCAGTACTTC,CASSPGTSGSFGYEQYF
TRBJ1-2,.,.,TRBV29-1,TGCAGCGTTCCCACTATTTATGGCTACACCTTC,CSVPTIYGYTF
TRBJ2-7,.,.,TRBV6-5,TGTGCCAGCGGGGCAGGGCCCTACGAGCAGTACTTC,CASGAGPYEQYF
TRBJ2-7,.,TRBD2,TRBV5-6,TGTGCCAGCAGCTTCCAAGCGGGAGGGTACGAGCAGTACTTC,CASSFQAGGYEQYF
TRBJ1-2,.,.,TRBV4-1,TGCGCCAGCAGCCCGTCCGGCGGCGCAATTAACTATGGCTACACCTTC,CASSPSGGAINYGYTF
TRBJ1-4,.,.,TRBV5-4,TGTGCCAGCAGTTCCCCAGATCCGACATATGAAAAACTGTTTTTT,CASSSPDPTYEKLFF
TRBJ2-7,.,.,TRBV4-2,TGTGCCAGCAGCCCGGCGCTAGGGATGCCAGTCACGTCCTACGAGCAGTACTTC,CASSPALGMPVTSYEQYF
TRBJ1-4,few,.,TRBV18,TGTGCCAGCTCGAACGGGAGATCCACAACTAATGAAAAACTGTTTTTT,CASSNGRSTTNEKLFF
TRBJ2-2,.,TRBD1,TRBV5-6,TGTGCCAGCAGCTCCAGGGGGCTCCTCACCGGGGAGCTGTTTTTT,CASSSRGLLTGELFF
TRBJ1-2,.,.,TRBV18,TGTGCCAGCTCACCTAGGGGCCAGGGCTATGGCTACACCTTC,CASSPRGQGYGYTF
TRBJ1-1,.,.,TRBV6-4,TGTGCCACCCGTAACACTGAAGCTTTCTTT,CATRNTEAFF
TRBJ1-6,.,.,TRBV19,TGTGCCAGTAGTCCCCGCACCGGGACGGGGAATTCACCCCTCCACTTT,CASSPRTGTGNSPLHF
TRBJ1-1,.,.,TRBV12-3/TRBV12-4,TGTGCCAGCAGACCAGGGGCGGACACTGAAGCTTTCTTT,CASRPGADTEAFF
TRBJ2-1,.,TRBD2,TRBV6-5,TGTGCCAGCAGTTACGGGGGACTAGCGGGAAATGAGCAGTTCTTC,CASSYGGLAGNEQFF
TRBJ2-1,.,.,TRBV7-2,TGTGCCAGCAGCTTAGTCGGGCCCGGGTCTAACTACAATGAGCAGTTCTTC,CASSLVGPGSNYNEQFF
TRBJ2-2,.,TRBD1,TRBV7-7,TGTGCCAGCAGCCAACAGGGGGCGCATACCGGGGAGCTGTTTTTT,CASSQQGAHTGELFF
TRBJ2-7,.,.,TRBV3-1/TRBV3-2,TGTGCCAGCAGCCAGGCAGGCTCCTACGAGCAGTACTTC,CASSQAGSYEQYF
TRBJ1-5,.,.,TRBV7-9,TGTGCCAGCAGCTTACCAGGGGAAAATCAGCCCCAGCATTTT,CASSLPGENQPQHF
TRBJ2-7,.,.,TRBV11-3,TGTGCCAGCAGCTTAGAAACCTACGAGCAGTACTTC,CASSLETYEQYF
TRBJ2-7,.,TRBD2,TRBV6-5,TGTGCCAGCAGTAAAAAGCGGGAAGAGACCTACGAGCAGTACTTC,CASSKKREETYEQYF
TRBJ1-2,.,.,TRBV3-1/TRBV3-2,TGTGCCAGCAGCCACCGGGACATAGCTAACTATGGCTACACCTTC,CASSHRDIANYGYTF
TRBJ2-5,.,.,TRBV18,TGTGCCAGCTCGTTAGGACAGCAAGAGACCCAGTACTTC,CASSLGQQETQYF
TRBJ1-3,.,.,TRBV2,TGTGCCAGCAGTGTTAAGGCTGGAAACACCATATATTTT,CASSVKAGNTIYF